These 6 T cell receptor beta chains share one sample of origin, sequenced in a study of cytomegalovirus exposure and HLA in healthy donors. PCR was performed using 60 Vbeta and 13 Jbeta primers. Profiling relied on immunoSEQ multiplex PCR, and the TCRdb table lists in-frame clones only, not all of them. In the table there are under 300,000 clones, more than 80% of which are singletons. The material sequenced was PBMCs. The receptor set was obtained from a man aged 40-49 years in good health and CMV-seropositive.

The chain carries TRBV2 and TRBJ2-7; 13 nucleotides match TRBD2. The CDR3 length is 15 residues. The junction had 8 bases not matched to a gene; V was cut back by 5 bases and J by 7 bases. The germline gives CDR1 SNHLY, CDR2 FYNNEI. As DNA, the CDR3 is TGTGCCAGCAGTCCGACTAGCGGGAGGACGGGTGAGCAGTACTTC. Residues: CASSPTSGRTGEQYF.

This chain links TRBV18 with TRBJ2-7; D uncertain. The V end was cut by 8 bases, the J end by 0 bases, with 8 bases between. Germline V gene data show CDR1 as KGHSH and CDR2 as LQKENI. This CDR3 comprises 12 residues. The DNA of the CDR3 is TGTGCCAGCCGTGGCAGCTCCTACGAGCAGTACTTC. This gives the protein CASRGSSYEQYF. The full variable domain, rest sourced from reference TRBV18 and TRBJ2-7, is NAGVMQNPRHLVRRRGQEARLRCSPMKGHSHVYWYRQLPEEGLKFMVYLQKENIIDESGMPKERFSAEFPKEGPSILRIQQVVRGDSAAYFCASRGSSYEQYFGPGTRLTVT.

On this clone: Different DNA sequences within this sample yield the same CDR3. The chain employs TRBV7-9 and TRBJ2-1; 13 nucleotides agree with TRBD2. The germline V gene has CDR1 SEHNR and CDR2 FQNEAQ (reference sequence). Trimming cost V 4 bases and J 3 bases; bases outside gene matches: 3. The CDR3 spans 16 residues. The CDR3 loop reads CASSSRTSGSYNEQFF. CDR3 in DNA: TGTGCCAGCAGCTCGCGGACTAGCGGGAGCTACAATGAGCAGTTCTTC. Using reference TRBV7-9 and TRBJ2-1 for the parts outside the CDR3, the full variable domain is DTGVSQNPRHKITKRGQNVTFRCDPISEHNRLYWYRQTLGQGPEFLTYFQNEAQLEKSRLLSDRFSAERPKGSFSTLEIQRTEQGDSAMYLCASSSRTSGSYNEQFFGPGTRLTVL.

This rearrangement joins TRBV7-2 to TRBJ1-2; TRBD1 matches at 8 bases. Germline loops: CDR1 SGHTA, CDR2 FQGNSA. V shed 3 bases, J shed 2 bases, and the junction held 5 bases outside the gene matches. The CDR3 sequence is 15 residues long. DNA for the CDR3: TGTGCCAGCAGCTTTGGCACAGGGGGGAACTATGGCTACACCTTC. This codes for CASSFGTGGNYGYTF.

This chain links TRBV9 with TRBJ1-1; the D gene is possibly TRBD1 (6 bases). The CDR3 totals 14 residues. V shed 4 bases and J shed 4 bases, with 14 bases lying between them. The V gene's germline CDR1 is SGDLS and CDR2 YYNGEE. CDR3 nucleotide sequence: TGTGCCAGCAGCTCCCGGACAGATCTCACTGAAGCTTTCTTT. It is translated as CASSSRTDLTEAFF.

This clone appeared once. The V gene is TRBV7-9, the J gene TRBJ2-3; 12 bases are a match to TRBD2. CDR1 and CDR2 from the germline V gene are SEHNR and FQNEAQ (reference sequence). After removal of 1 base from V and 5 bases from J, the junction contained 7 bases not matched to a gene. The CDR3 consists of 17 residues. The CDR3 spells CASSLERLAGVGDTQYF. CDR3 DNA sequence: TGTGCCAGCAGCTTAGAAAGACTAGCGGGAGTGGGAGATACGCAGTATTTT.